This section outlines one T cell receptor beta chain sequence together with its context. Trimming took 2 bases from V and 6 from J, leaving 8 bases between them. CDR3 size: 14 residues. CDR1 is LGHDT and CDR2 is YNNKEL in the germline V gene (reference sequence). This specimen comes from a study of T cell responses to AZD1222 COVID-19 vaccine. Here immunoSEQ multiplex PCR was the method, and the copy in TCRdb shows in-frame clones only, minus some. The sample carries approximately 150,000 clones, more than 85% recorded once. The chain carries TRBV3-1 (or the pseudogene TRBV3-2) and TRBJ1-6; tentatively, D is TRBD1 (5 bases). The receptor was derived from an adult who received the AZD1222 COVID-19 vaccine. Sample: peripheral blood, taken 28 days after the second AZD1222 dose. The DNA of the CDR3 is TGTGCCAGCAGCCAAAGGGGCGGTAATTCACCCCTCCACTTT. Translation: CASSQRGGNSPLHF.